Listed here is a single T cell receptor beta chain. The antigen remains undetermined. This record belongs to a study of beta chain features in type 1 diabetes. Turning to the study itself: Age, gender, cell numbers and subset yield matched between patients and controls.

Sequenced material consisted of expressed TCRB transcripts (all of the isolated RNA was reverse transcribed). The repertoire was sequenced with immunoSEQ multiplex PCR; TCRdb's copy has only in-frame clones and lacks some. The sample consists of fewer than 450,000 clones, approximately 13% of them appearing once. Findings and caveats of the study: Type 1 diabetes patients had fewer VDJ junction insertions and more deletions. All four CD4+ subsets of Type 1 diabetes patients contained TCRB CDR3s that were moderately but significantly shorter. Cells carrying high TCR expression could end up over-represented when cDNA is sequenced. Unsettled here was the matter of whether HLA type influences TCRB rearrangement.

The CDR3 covers 14 residues. V lost 0 bases to trimming and J lost 4 bases, with 9 bases between them. From germline, CDR1 is SGHTS and CDR2 YDEGEE. The material sequenced was naive CD4+ T cells from blood. The clonotype was recovered from a woman aged 18-30 years with type 1 diabetes. V is TRBV5-8 and J is TRBJ2-3; D might be TRBD1 (6 bases). CDR3: CASSLGDKSDTQYF. The CDR3 nucleotides are TGTGCCAGCAGCTTGGGGGACAAATCAGATACGCAGTATTTT. The full variable domain, rest sourced from reference TRBV5-8 and TRBJ2-3, is EAGVTQSPTHLIKTRGQQATLRCSPISGHTSVYWYQQALGLGLQFLLWYDEGEERNRGNFPPRFSGRQFPNYSSELNVNALELEDSALYLCASSLGDKSDTQYFGPGTRLTVL.